The following is a T cell receptor beta chain sequence with its context. The data were obtained in a study of T cell changes during pregnancy in multiple sclerosis. There are 14 residues in the CDR3. J gave up 0 bases and V 8 bases, and 10 bases lay outside the gene matches. In germline, CDR1 is GTSNPN, CDR2 SVGIG (reference sequence). Repertoires were generated with immunoSEQ multiplex PCR, while TCRdb's copy carries only in-frame clones and drops some. This repertoire shows tens of thousands of clones, just over 90% found once; its top ten account for around 0.2%. V usage is TRBV30 and J usage is TRBJ2-7, with 7 positions matching TRBD2. This TCR was recovered from a female donor with multiple sclerosis, enrolled in a pregnancy study. The source material was CD4+ T cells from peripheral blood mononuclear cells, sampled before pregnancy. Written as DNA, the CDR3 is TGTGCCCGCTCGGGGGGAGCGGGCTCCTACGAGCAGTACTTC. Amino acids: CARSGGAGSYEQYF.